This TCR beta chain was captured by sequencing in a study of blood T cell repertoires in COVID-19. Whole-study context: T cells, B-cell-depleted T cells, or PBMCs provided the cDNA or gDNA that served as material.

Germline-derived CDR1 and CDR2 are PRHDT and FYEKMQ (reference sequence). The ends were cut back, 0 bases at V and 1 base at J, with 6 bases in the middle. This CDR3 has 14 residues. Some clones are missing from TCRdb's copy, which holds only in-frame ones; the method was immunoSEQ multiplex PCR. The sample lists 250,000 to 350,000 clones; roughly 86% were seen once. V usage is TRBV13 and J usage is TRBJ1-1, with no clear D. Sequencing used PBMCs or T cells enriched from blood (not recorded which). The sequence was obtained from a woman between 18 and 29 years old who had recovered from COVID-19. CDR3 loop: CASSLGPRNTEAFF. CDR3 bases: TGTGCCAGCAGCTTAGGACCGAGGAACACTGAAGCTTTCTTT.